A few counts support the clone carrying this TCR beta chain. As yet, its antigen is unknown. The sample originates from a study of cytomegalovirus exposure and HLA in healthy donors. Study-level findings and limits: Most subjects' HLA-A and HLA-B alleles were reportedly predicted from TCR beta sequences. About 87% or about 30% of the time was how often most TCR beta V segments were productive, according to an earlier analysis. One variant, a missense change in DCLRE1C, was linked in a later analysis to TCR beta V- and J-gene trimming. According to reports, the classifier identified cytomegalovirus status with high specificity and sensitivity.

This CDR3 comprises 14 residues. Germline V gives CDR1 SGHRS, CDR2 YFSETQ. With V trimmed by 3 bases and J by 7 bases, 7 bases remained unmatched. Vbeta (60) and Jbeta (13) primers were used in the PCR. Libraries were prepared by immunoSEQ multiplex PCR; TCRdb keeps only in-frame clonotypes and omits some of them. The sample holds 200,000 to 250,000 clones, approximately 80% seen once. This chain links TRBV5-1 with TRBJ2-1; 7 bases agree with TRBD2. The source of this sequence is a boy aged 2 to 10 in good health and CMV-seronegative. What was sequenced was PBMCs. CDR3 loop: CASSSGGLGNEQFF. In DNA form, the CDR3 reads TGCGCCAGCAGCTCGGGGGGTCTAGGGAATGAGCAGTTCTTC.